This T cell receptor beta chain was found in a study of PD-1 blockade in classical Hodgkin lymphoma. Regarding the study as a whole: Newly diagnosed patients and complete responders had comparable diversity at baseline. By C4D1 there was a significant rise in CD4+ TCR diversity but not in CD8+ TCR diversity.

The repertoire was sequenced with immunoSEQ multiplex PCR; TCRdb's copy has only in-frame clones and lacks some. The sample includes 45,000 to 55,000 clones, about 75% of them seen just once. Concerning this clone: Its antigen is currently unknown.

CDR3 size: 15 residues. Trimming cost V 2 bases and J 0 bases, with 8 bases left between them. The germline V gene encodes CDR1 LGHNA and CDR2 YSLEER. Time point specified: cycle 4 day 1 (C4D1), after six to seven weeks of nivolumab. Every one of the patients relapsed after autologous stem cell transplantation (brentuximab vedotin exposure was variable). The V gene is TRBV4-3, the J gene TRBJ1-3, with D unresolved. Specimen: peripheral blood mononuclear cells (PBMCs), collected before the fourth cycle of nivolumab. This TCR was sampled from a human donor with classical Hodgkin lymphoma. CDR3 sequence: CASSQSRGSGNTIYF. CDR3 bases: TGCGCCAGCAGCCAAAGTCGGGGCTCTGGAAACACCATATATTTT.